This T cell receptor (beta chain) was profiled in a study of a mutant IDH1 vaccine in newly diagnosed glioma. Notes on the study in general: Top-clonotype changes in peripheral T cells seemed unrelated to pseudoprogression.

Trimming removed 4 bases from V and 0 bases from J; junction bases left unmatched: 1. The CDR3 length is 14 residues. CDR1 is SSHAT, CDR2 FNYEAQ, per germline (reference sequence). This clone occurred once. Its target is not known. Data came from immunoSEQ multiplex PCR; TCRdb stores just in-frame clones and leaves some out. Counted here are just over 60,000 clones, over 80% occurring once; the ten biggest clones make up 3.8%. Time point given: week 47, end of study. Each dose of the vaccine consisted of 300 ug of mutant IDH1 20-mer peptide, with topical imiquimod. The chain employs TRBV7-7 and TRBJ2-3; 7 bases map to TRBD2. The source material was PBMCs, sampled from a glioma patient whose treatment included an IDH1 peptide vaccine. The sequence came from a man aged 25 to 40 with glioma. The CDR3 reads CASSSGGSTDTQYF. CDR3 DNA: TGTGCCAGCAGCTCCGGGGGGAGCACAGATACGCAGTATTTT.